The clone carrying this T cell receptor beta chain occurred many times. Amplification of TCR beta CDR3 regions used RNA transcripts. After a first-round RT-PCR with HTBI primers, a second-round multiplex PCR was run. TCRdb re-analysed the multiplex PCR reads in MiXCR, keeping a single row per CDR3 protein. The sample shows approximately 330,000 distinct CDR3 sequences, 17% of them seen only once. The entry originates in a study of Graves' ophthalmopathy and Graves' hyperthyroidism. The CDR3 sequence is 12 residues long. Germline V gene data show CDR1 as MNHNS and CDR2 as SASEGT. Trimming pared 3 bases from V and 7 bases from J, leaving 9 bases between.

Sequencing was done on a sample of peripheral blood. This chain links TRBV6-1 with TRBJ1-1; D may be TRBD1 (5 bases). The source is an adult man with Graves' ophthalmopathy. The CDR3 loop is CASSEMGLEAFF. CDR3 coding DNA: TGTGCCAGCAGTGAGATGGGACTTGAAGCTTTCTTT.